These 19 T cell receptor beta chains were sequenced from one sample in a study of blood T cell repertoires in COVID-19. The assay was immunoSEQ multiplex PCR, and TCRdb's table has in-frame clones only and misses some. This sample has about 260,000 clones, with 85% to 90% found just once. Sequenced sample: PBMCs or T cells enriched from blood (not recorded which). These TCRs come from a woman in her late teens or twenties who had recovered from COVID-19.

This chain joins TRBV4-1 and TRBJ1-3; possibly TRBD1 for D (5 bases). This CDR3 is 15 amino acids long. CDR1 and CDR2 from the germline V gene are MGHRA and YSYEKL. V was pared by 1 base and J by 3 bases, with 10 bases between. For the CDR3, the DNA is TGCGCCAGCAGCCAAGTAGCAGGGTTTGGAAACACCATATATTTT. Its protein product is CASSQVAGFGNTIYF.

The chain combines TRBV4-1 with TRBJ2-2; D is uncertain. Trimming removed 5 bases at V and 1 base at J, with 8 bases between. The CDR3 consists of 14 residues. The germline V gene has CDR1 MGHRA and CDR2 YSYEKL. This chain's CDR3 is CASSTGGNTGELFF. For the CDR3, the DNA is TGCGCCAGCAGCACGGGTGGGAACACCGGGGAGCTGTTTTTT.

The CDR3 region is CASSLVGLVGDEQFF. Here the CDR3 DNA reads TGTGCCAGCAGCTTAGTCGGACTAGTCGGCGATGAGCAGTTCTTC. The genes are TRBV11-2 and TRBJ2-1; 7 bases line up with TRBD2. The CDR3 has 15 residues. Unmatched junction bases numbered 8, after V lost 1 base and J lost 8 bases. The germline V gene encodes CDR1 SGHAT and CDR2 FQNNGV.

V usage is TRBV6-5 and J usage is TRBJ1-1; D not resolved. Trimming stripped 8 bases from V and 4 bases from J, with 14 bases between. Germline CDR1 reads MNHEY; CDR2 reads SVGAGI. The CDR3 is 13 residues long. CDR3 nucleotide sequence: TGTGCCAGCTGCGGAGGGTTCCCCACTGAAGCTTTCTTT. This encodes CASCGGFPTEAFF.

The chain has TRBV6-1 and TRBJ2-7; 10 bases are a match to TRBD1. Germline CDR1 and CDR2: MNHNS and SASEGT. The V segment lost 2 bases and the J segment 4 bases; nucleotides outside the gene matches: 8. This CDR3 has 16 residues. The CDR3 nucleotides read TGTGCCAGCAGTGAACGACAGGACAGGGGGTGGTACGAGCAGTACTTC. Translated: CASSERQDRGWYEQYF.

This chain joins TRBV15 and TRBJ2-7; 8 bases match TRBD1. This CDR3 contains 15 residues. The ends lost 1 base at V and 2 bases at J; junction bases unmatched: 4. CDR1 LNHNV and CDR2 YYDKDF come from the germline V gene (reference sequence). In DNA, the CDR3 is TGTGCCACCAGCAGAGCAGGACAGGGAGCCTACGAGCAGTACTTC. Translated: CATSRAGQGAYEQYF.

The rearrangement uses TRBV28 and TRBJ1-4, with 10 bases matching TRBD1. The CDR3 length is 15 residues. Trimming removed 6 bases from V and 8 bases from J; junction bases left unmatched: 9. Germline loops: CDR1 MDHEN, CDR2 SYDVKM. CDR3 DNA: TGTGCCAGCAGCAAACCGGGACAGGGGACCGAAAAACTGTTTTTT. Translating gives CASSKPGQGTEKLFF. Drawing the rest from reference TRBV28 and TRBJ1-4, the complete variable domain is DVKVTQSSRYLVKRTGEKVFLECVQDMDHENMFWYRQDPGLGLRLIYFSYDVKMKEKGDIPEGYSVSREKKERFSLILESASTNQTSMYLCASSKPGQGTEKLFFGSGTQLSVL.

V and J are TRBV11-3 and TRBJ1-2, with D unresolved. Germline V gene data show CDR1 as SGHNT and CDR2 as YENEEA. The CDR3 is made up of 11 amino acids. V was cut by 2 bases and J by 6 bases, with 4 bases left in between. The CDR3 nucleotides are TGTGCCAGCAGCTTACGTAATGGCTACACCTTC. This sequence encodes CASSLRNGYTF.

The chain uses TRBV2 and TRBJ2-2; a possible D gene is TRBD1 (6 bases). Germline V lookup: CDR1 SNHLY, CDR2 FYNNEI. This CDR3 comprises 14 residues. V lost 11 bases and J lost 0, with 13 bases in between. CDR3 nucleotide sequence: TGTGCCGGGATGGGGACATCGAACACCGGGGAGCTGTTTTTT. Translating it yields CAGMGTSNTGELFF.

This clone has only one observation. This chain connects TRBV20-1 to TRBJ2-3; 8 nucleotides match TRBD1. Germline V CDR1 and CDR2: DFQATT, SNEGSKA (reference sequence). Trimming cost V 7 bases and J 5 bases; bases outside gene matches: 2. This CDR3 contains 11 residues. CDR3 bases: TGCAGTGGAGACAGGGGAGATACGCAGTATTTT. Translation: CSGDRGDTQYF.

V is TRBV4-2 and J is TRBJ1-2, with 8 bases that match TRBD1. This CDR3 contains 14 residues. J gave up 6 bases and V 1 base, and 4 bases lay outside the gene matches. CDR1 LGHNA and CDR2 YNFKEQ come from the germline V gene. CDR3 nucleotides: TGTGCCAGCAGCCAAGGGACAGGGAAGGATGGCTACACCTTC. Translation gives CASSQGTGKDGYTF.

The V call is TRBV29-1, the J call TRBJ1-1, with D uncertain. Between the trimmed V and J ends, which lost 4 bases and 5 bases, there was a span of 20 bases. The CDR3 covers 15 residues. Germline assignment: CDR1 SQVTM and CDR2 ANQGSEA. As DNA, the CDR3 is TGCAGCGTTGGGGCCGTGCGGGCGCGGTGGACTGAAGCTTTCTTT. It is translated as CSVGAVRARWTEAFF.

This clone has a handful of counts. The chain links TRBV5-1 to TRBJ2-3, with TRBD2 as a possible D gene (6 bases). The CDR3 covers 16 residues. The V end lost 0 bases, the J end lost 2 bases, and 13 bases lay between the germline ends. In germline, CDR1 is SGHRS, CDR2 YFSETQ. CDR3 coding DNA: TGCGCCAGCAGCTTGGAAACGGGGAGGATCACAGATACGCAGTATTTT. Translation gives CASSLETGRITDTQYF. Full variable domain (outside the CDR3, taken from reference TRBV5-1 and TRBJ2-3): KAGVTQTPRYLIKTRGQQVTLSCSPISGHRSVSWYQQTPGQGLQFLFEYFSETQRNKGNFPGRFSGRQFSNSRSEMNVSTLELGDSALYLCASSLETGRITDTQYFGPGTRLTVL.

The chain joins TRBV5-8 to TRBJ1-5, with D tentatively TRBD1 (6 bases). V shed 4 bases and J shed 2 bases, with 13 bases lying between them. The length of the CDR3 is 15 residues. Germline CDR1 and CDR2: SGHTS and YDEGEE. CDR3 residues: CASSTGSYGNQPQHF. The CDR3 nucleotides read TGTGCCAGCAGCACAGGGTCTTATGGCAATCAGCCCCAGCATTTT.

The CDR3 here is CASSHRDSYEQYF. The CDR3 DNA sequence: TGTGCCAGCAGCCACCGGGACAGCTACGAGCAGTACTTC. The chain is built from TRBV11-3 and TRBJ2-7; 7 nucleotides match TRBD1. The CDR3 spans 13 residues. V dropped 5 bases and J dropped 3; count of bases not matched to a gene: 4. Germline loops: CDR1 SGHNT, CDR2 YENEEA.

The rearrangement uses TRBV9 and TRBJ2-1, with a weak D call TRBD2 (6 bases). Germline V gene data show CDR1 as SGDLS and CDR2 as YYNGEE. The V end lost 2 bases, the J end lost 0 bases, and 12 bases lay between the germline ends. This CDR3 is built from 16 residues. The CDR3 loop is CASSVGSTSSYNEQFF. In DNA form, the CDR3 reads TGTGCCAGCAGCGTGGGGTCGACTAGCTCCTACAATGAGCAGTTCTTC.

The CDR3 sequence: CASSLAKRVDEQFF. The DNA of the CDR3 is TGTGCCAGCAGCTTGGCCAAGAGGGTGGATGAGCAGTTCTTC. The V and J genes are TRBV5-4 and TRBJ2-1; D possibly corresponds to TRBD2 (5 bases). Trimming stripped 0 bases from V and 8 bases from J, with 12 bases between. The CDR3 contains 14 residues. Per the germline V gene, CDR1 is SGHNT and CDR2 is YYREEE (reference sequence). Filled out from reference TRBV5-4 and TRBJ2-1, the complete variable domain reads ETGVTQSPTHLIKTRGQQVTLRCSSQSGHNTVSWYQQALGQGPQFIFQYYREEENGRGNFPPRFSGLQFPNYSSELNVNALELDDSALYLCASSLAKRVDEQFFGPGTRLTVL.

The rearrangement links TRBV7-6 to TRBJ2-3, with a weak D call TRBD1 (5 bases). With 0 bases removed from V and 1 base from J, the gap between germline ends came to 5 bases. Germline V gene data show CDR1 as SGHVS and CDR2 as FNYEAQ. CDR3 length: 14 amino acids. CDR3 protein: CASSLATGTDTQYF. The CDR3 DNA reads TGTGCCAGCAGCTTAGCGACAGGCACAGATACGCAGTATTTT.

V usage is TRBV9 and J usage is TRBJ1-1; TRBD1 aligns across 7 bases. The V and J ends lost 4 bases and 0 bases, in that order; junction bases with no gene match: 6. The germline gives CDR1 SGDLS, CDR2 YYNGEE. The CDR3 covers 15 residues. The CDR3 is CASSLRDRVNTEAFF. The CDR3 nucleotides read TGTGCCAGCAGCTTAAGAGACAGGGTGAACACTGAAGCTTTCTTT.